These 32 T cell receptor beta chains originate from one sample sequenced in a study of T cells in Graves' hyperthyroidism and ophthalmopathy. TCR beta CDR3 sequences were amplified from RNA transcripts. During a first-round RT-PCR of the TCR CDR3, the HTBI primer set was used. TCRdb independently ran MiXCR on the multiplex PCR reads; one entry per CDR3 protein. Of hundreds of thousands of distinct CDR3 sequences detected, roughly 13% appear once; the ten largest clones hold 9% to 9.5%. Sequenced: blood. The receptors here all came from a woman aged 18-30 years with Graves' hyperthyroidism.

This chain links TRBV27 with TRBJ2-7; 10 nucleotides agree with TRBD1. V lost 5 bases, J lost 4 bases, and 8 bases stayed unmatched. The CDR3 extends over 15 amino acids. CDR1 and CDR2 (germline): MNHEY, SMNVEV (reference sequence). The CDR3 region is CASSQPGQGLYEQYF. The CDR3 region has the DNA TGTGCCAGCAGTCAACCGGGACAGGGGTTATACGAGCAGTACTTC.

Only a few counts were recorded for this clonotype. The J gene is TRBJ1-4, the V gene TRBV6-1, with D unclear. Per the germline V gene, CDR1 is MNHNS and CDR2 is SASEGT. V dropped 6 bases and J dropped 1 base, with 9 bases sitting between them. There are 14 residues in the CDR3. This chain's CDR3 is CASRTSLTNEKLFF. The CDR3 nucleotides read TGTGCCAGCAGGACAAGTTTAACTAATGAAAAACTGTTTTTT.

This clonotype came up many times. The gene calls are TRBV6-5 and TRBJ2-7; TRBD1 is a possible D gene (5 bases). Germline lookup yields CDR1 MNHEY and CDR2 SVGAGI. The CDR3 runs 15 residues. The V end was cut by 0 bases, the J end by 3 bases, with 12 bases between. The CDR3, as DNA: TGTGCCAGCAGTTACTCGCGCCAGGGCTTCTACGAGCAGTACTTC. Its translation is CASSYSRQGFYEQYF.

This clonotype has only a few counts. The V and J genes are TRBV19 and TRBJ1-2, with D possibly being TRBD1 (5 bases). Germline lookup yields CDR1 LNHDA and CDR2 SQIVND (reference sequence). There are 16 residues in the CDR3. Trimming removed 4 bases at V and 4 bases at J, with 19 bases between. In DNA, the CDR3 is TGTGCCAGTAGTACGAGAACCGGGACCGACGTCTATGGCTACACCTTC. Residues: CASSTRTGTDVYGYTF.

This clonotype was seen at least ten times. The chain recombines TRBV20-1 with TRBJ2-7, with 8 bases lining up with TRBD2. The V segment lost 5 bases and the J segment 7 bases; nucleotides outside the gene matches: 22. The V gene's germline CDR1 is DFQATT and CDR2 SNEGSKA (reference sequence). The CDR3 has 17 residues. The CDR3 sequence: CSAYPIEGRGREGEQYF. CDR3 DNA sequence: TGCAGTGCTTACCCCATCGAAGGTAGAGGCCGGGAGGGAGAGCAGTACTTC.

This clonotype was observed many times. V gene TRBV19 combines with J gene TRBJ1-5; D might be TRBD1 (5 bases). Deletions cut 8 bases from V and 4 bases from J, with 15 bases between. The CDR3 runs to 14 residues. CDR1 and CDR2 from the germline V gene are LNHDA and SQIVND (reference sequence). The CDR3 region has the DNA TGTGCCAGTGTCCGGGACGGAGGAAATCAGCCCCAGCATTTT. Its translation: CASVRDGGNQPQHF.

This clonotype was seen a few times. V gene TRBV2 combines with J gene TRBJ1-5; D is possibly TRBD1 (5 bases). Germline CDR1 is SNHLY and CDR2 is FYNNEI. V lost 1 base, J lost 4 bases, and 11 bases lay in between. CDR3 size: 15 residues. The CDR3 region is CASSEVGGGNQPQHF. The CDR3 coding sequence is TGTGCCAGCAGTGAAGTGGGGGGGGGTAATCAGCCCCAGCATTTT.

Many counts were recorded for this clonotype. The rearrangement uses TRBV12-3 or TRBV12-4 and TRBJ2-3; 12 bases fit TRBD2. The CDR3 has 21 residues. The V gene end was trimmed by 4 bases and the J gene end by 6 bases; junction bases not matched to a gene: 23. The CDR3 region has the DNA TGTGCCAGCAGTTCAAGGCCGGGACTAGCGGGCGAAATCCAACTTCGGGATACGCAGTATTTT. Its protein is CASSSRPGLAGEIQLRDTQYF.

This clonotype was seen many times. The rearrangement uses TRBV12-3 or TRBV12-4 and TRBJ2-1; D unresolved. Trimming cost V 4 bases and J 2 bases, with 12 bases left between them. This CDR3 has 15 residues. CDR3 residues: CASSSPGAPYNEQFF. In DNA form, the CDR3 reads TGTGCCAGCAGTTCCCCGGGTGCGCCCTACAATGAGCAGTTCTTC.

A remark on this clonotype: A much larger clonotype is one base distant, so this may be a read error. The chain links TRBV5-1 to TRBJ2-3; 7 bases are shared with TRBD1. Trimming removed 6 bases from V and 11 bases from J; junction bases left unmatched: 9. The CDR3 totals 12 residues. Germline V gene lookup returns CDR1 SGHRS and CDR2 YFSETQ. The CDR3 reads CASNLEGGMQYF. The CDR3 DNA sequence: TGCGCCAGCAACTTAGAAGGGGGCATGCAGTATTTT.

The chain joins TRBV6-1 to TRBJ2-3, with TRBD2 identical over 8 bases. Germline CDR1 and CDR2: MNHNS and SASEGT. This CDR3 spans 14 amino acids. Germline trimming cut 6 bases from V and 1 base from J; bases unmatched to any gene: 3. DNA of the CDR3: TGTGCCAGCAGCATACTAGCGGGCACAGATACGCAGTATTTT. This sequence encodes CASSILAGTDTQYF.

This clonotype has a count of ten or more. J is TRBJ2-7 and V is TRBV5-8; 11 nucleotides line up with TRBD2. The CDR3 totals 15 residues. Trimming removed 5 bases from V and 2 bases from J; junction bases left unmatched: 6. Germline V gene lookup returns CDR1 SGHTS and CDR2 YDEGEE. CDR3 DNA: TGTGCCAGCAGTTTAGCGGGAGGGCCCACCTACGAGCAGTACTTC. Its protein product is CASSLAGGPTYEQYF. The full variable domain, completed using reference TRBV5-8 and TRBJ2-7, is EAGVTQSPTHLIKTRGQQATLRCSPISGHTSVYWYQQALGLGLQFLLWYDEGEERNRGNFPPRFSGRQFPNYSSELNVNALELEDSALYLCASSLAGGPTYEQYFGPGTRLTVT.

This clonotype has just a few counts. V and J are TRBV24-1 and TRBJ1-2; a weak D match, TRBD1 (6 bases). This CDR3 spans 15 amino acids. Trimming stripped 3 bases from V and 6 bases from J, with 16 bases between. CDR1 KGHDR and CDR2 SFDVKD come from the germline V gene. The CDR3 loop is CATSDPEGGEHGYTF. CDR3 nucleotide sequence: TGTGCCACCAGTGATCCAGAAGGGGGAGAACATGGCTACACCTTC.

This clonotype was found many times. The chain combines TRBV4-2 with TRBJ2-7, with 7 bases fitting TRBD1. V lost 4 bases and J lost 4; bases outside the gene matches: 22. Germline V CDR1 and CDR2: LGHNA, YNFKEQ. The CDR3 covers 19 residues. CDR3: CASSPHTGETRSTPYEQYF. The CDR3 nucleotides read TGTGCCAGCAGCCCCCATACAGGGGAAACCAGAAGCACCCCTTACGAGCAGTACTTC.

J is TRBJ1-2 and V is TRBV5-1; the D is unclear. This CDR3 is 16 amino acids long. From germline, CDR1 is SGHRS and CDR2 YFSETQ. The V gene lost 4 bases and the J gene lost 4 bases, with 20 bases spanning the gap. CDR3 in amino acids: CASSHENSRDFYGYTF. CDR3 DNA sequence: TGCGCCAGCAGCCACGAAAATAGTAGAGACTTCTATGGCTACACCTTC.

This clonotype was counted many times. The CDR3 coding sequence is TGTGCCAGCAGCGAGAGCCGGGACACTGAAGCTTTCTTT. Protein sequence: CASSESRDTEAFF. V gene TRBV18 combines with J gene TRBJ1-1; D remains unclear. Germline CDR1 KGHSH, CDR2 LQKENI. Trimming pared 8 bases from V and 3 bases from J, leaving 13 bases between. CDR3 length: 13 amino acids.

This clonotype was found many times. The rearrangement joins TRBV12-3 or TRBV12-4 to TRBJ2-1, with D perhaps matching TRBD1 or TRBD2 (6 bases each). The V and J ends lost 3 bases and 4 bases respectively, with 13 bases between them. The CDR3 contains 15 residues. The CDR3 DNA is TGTGCCAGCAGTTTCGGCGGGACATCGTACAATGAGCAGTTCTTC. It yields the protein CASSFGGTSYNEQFF.

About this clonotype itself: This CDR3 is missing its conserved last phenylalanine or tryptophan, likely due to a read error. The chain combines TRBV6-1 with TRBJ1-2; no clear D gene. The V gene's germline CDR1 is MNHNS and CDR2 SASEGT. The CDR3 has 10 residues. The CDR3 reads CASTENGYTL. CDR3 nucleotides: TGTGCCAGCACTGAAAACGGCTACACCCTC.

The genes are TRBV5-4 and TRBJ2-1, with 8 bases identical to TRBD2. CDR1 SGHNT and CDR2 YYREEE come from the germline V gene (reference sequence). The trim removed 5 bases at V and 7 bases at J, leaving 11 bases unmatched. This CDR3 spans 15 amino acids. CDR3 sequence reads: CASRGNSGTGNEQFF. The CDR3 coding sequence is TGTGCCAGCAGGGGTAATAGCGGGACTGGAAATGAGCAGTTCTTC.

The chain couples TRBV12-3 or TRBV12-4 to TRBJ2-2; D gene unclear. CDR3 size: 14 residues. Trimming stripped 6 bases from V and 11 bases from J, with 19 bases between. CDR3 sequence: CASSQDTVLDELFF. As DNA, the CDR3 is TGTGCCAGCAGCCAAGACACAGTGCTAGACGAGCTGTTTTTT.

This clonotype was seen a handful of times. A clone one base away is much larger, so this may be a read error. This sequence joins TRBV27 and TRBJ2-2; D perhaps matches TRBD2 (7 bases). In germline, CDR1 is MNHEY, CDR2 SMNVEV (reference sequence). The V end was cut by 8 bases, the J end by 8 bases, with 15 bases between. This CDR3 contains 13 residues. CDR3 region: CASPRGGPGELFF. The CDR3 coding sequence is TGTGCCAGCCCTAGGGGGGGTCCGGGGGAGCTGTTTTTT.

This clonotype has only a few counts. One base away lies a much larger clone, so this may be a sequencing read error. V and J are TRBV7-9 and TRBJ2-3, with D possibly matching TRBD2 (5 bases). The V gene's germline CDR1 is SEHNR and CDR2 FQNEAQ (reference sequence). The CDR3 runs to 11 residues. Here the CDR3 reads CAGSLEGTQYF. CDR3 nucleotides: TGTGCCGGCAGCTTAGAGGGTACGCAGTATTTT.

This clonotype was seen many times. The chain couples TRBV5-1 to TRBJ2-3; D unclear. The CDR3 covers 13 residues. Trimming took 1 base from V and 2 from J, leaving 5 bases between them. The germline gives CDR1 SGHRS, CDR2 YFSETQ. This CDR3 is CASSLFSTDTQYF. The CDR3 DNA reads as TGCGCCAGCAGCTTGTTTTCCACAGATACGCAGTATTTT.

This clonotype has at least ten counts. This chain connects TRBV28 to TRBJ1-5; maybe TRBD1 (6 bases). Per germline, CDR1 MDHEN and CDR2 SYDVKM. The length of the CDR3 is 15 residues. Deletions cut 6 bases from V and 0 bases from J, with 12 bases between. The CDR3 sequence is CASRPDRNSNQPQHF. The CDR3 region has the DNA TGTGCCAGCAGACCGGACAGAAATAGCAATCAGCCCCAGCATTTT. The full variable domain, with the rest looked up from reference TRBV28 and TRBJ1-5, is DVKVTQSSRYLVKRTGEKVFLECVQDMDHENMFWYRQDPGLGLRLIYFSYDVKMKEKGDIPEGYSVSREKKERFSLILESASTNQTSMYLCASRPDRNSNQPQHFGDGTRLSIL.

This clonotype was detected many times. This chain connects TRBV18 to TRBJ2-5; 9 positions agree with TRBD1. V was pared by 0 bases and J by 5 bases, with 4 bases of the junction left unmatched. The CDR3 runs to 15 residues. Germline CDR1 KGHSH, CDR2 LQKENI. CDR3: CASSPPDRGGETQYF. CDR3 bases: TGTGCCAGCTCACCACCGGACAGGGGAGGGGAGACCCAGTACTTC.

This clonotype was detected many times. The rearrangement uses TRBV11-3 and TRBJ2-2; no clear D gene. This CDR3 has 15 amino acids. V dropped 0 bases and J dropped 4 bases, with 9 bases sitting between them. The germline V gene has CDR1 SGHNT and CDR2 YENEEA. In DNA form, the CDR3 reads TGTGCCAGCAGCTTAGATTCACAAGCCACCGGGGAGCTGTTTTTT. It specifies CASSLDSQATGELFF.

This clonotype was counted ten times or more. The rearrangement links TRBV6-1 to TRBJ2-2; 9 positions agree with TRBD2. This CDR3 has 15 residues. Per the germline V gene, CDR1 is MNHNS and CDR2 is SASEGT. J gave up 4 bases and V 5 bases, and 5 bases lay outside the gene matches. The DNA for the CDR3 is TGTGCCAGCAGTTTGCGGGGGGGCCTCACCGGGGAGCTGTTTTTT. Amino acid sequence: CASSLRGGLTGELFF.

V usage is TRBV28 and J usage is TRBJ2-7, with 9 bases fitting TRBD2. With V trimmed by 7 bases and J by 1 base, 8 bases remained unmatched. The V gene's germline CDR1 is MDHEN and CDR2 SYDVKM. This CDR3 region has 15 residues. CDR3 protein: CASTQAGGGSYEQYF. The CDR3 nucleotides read TGTGCCAGCACACAGGCGGGAGGGGGTTCCTACGAGCAGTACTTC.

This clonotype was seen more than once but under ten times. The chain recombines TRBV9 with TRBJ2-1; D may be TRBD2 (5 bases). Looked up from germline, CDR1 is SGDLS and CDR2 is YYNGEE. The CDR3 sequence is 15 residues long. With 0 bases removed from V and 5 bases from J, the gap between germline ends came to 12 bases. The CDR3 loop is CASSVGGSANNEQFF. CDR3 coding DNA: TGTGCCAGCAGCGTAGGAGGGAGTGCCAACAATGAGCAGTTCTTC.

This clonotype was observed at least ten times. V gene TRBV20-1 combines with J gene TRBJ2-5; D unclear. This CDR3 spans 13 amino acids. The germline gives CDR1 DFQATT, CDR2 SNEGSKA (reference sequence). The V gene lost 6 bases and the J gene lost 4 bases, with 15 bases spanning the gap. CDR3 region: CSASRPGGETQYF. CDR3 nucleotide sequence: TGCAGTGCCTCACGACCCGGCGGAGAGACCCAGTACTTC.

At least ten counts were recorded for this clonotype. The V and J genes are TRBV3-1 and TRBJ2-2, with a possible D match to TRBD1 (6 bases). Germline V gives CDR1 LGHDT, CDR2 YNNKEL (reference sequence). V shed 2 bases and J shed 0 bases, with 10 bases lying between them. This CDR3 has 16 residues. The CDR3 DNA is TGTGCCAGCAGCCAACACGGACAGTCGAACACCGGGGAGCTGTTTTTT. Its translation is CASSQHGQSNTGELFF. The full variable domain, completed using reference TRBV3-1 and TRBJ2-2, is DTAVSQTPKYLVTQMGNDKSIKCEQNLGHDTMYWYKQDSKKFLKIMFSYNNKELIINETVPNRFSPKSPDKAHLNLHINSLELGDSAVYFCASSQHGQSNTGELFFGEGSRLTVL.

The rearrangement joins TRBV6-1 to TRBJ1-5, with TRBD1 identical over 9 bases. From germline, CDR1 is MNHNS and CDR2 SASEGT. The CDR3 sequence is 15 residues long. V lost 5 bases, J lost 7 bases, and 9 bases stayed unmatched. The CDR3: CASSQTGGEGQPQHF. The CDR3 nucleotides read TGTGCCAGCAGTCAAACAGGGGGCGAGGGACAGCCCCAGCATTTT.